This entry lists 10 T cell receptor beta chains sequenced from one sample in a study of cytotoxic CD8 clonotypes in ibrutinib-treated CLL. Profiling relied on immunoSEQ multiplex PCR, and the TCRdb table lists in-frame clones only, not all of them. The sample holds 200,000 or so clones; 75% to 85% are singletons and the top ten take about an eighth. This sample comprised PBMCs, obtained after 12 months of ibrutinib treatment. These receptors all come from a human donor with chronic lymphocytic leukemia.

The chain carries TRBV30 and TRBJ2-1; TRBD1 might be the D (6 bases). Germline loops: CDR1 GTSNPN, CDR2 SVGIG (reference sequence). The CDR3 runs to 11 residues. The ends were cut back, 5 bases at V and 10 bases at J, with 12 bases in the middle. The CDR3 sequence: CAWHRVGEQFF. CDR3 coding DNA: TGTGCCTGGCACAGGGTTGGGGAGCAGTTCTTC.

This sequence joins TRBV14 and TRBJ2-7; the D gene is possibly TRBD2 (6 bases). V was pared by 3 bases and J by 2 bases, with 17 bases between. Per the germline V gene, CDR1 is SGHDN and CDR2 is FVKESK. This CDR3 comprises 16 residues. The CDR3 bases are TGTGCCAGCAGCCACGTTGGGACTCAGCGCCCCTACGAGCAGTACTTC. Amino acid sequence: CASSHVGTQRPYEQYF.

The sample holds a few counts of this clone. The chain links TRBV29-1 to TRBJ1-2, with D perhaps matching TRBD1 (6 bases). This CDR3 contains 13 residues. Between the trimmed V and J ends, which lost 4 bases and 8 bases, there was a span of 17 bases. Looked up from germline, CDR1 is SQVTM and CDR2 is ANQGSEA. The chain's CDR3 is CSVVVGAGWGYTF. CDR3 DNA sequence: TGCAGCGTTGTAGTGGGGGCGGGATGGGGCTACACCTTC.

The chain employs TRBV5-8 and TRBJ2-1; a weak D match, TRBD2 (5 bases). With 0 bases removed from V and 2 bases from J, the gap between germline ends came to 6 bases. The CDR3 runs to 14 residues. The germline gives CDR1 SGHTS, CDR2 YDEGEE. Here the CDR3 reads CASSLGSAYNEQFF. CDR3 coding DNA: TGTGCCAGCAGCTTGGGTAGCGCCTACAATGAGCAGTTCTTC.

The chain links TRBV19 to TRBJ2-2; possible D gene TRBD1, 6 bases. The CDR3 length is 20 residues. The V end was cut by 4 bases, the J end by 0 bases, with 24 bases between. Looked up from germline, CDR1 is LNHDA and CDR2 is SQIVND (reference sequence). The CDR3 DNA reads TGTGCCAGTAGTAACCCTCGATGGGGGCAGGGAGTTTCGAACACCGGGGAGCTGTTTTTT. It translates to CASSNPRWGQGVSNTGELFF.

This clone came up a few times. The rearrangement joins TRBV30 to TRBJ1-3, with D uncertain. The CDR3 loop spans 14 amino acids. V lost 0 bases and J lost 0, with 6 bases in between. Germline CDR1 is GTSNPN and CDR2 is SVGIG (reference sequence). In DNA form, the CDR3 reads TGTGCCTGGAGTGTACGGTACTCTGGAAACACCATATATTTT. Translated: CAWSVRYSGNTIYF.

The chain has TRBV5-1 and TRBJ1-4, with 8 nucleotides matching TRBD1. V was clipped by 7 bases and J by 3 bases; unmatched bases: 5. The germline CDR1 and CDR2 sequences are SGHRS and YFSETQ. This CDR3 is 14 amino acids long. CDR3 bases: TGCGCCAGCGGACAGGGCCAGCCTAATGAAAAACTGTTTTTT. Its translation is CASGQGQPNEKLFF.

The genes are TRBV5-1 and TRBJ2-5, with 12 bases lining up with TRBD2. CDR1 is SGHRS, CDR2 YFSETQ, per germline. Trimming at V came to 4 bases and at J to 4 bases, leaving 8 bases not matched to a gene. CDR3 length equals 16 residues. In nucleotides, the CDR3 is TGCGCCAGCAGCGAGGAACTAGCGGGGGGTCCAGAGACCCAGTACTTC. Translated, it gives CASSEELAGGPETQYF.

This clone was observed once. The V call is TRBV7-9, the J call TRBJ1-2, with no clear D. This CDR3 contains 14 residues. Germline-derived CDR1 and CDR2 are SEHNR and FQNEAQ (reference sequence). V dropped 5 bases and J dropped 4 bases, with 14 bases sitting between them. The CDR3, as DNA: TGTGCCAGCAGCATGGCGGGCAGTCCCTATGGCTACACCTTC. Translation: CASSMAGSPYGYTF.

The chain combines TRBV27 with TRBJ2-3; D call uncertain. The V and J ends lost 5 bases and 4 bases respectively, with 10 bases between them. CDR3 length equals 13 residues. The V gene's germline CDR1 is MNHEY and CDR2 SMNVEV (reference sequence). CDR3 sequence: CASSAFSPDTQYF. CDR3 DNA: TGTGCCAGCAGTGCTTTCAGCCCAGATACGCAGTATTTT.